This passage covers 20 T cell receptor beta chains from one sample sequenced in a study of blood T cell repertoires in COVID-19. Data came from immunoSEQ multiplex PCR; TCRdb stores just in-frame clones and leaves some out. The table has 100,000 to 150,000 clones, roughly 84% seen once. The sample comprised peripheral blood. Every receptor here comes from a woman older than 75 with acute or convalescent COVID-19.

The genes are TRBV19 and TRBJ1-1; no firm D call. The germline gives CDR1 LNHDA, CDR2 SQIVND (reference sequence). The V gene lost 4 bases and the J gene lost 0 bases, with 6 bases spanning the gap. This CDR3 comprises 13 residues. The CDR3 sequence is CASSNYMNTEAFF. The CDR3 coding sequence is TGTGCCAGTAGTAATTACATGAACACTGAAGCTTTCTTT.

The V and J genes are TRBV2 and TRBJ2-2; TRBD1 is a possible D gene (5 bases). Germline V gene data show CDR1 as SNHLY and CDR2 as FYNNEI. The CDR3 is made up of 14 amino acids. V was pared by 4 bases and J by 7 bases, with 13 bases between. For the CDR3, the DNA is TGTGCCAGCAGTGTTCAGGGCCTCGGCGGGGAGCTGTTTTTT. This gives the protein CASSVQGLGGELFF.

This clone has only one observation. The chain links TRBV5-4 to TRBJ2-1, with 7 positions matching TRBD1. V was clipped by 4 bases and J by 5 bases; unmatched bases: 12. The CDR3 has 16 residues. Germline V gene data show CDR1 as SGHNT and CDR2 as YYREEE (reference sequence). CDR3 loop: CASSPEPGQINNEQFF. As DNA, the CDR3 is TGTGCCAGCAGCCCAGAACCGGGACAGATAAACAATGAGCAGTTCTTC.

This chain joins TRBV12-3 or TRBV12-4 and TRBJ1-1, with TRBD1 as a possible D gene (6 bases). The CDR3 spans 13 residues. V dropped 9 bases and J dropped 5 bases, with 16 bases sitting between them. This CDR3 reads CASQVSQGTEAFF. For the CDR3, the DNA is TGTGCCAGTCAAGTTAGCCAGGGGACTGAAGCTTTCTTT.

This clone was seen a handful of times. The chain is built from TRBV19 and TRBJ2-7; 11 bases are a match to TRBD1. Trimming cost V 4 bases and J 4 bases; bases outside gene matches: 6. The CDR3 runs 15 residues. Germline values: CDR1 LNHDA, CDR2 SQIVND (reference sequence). The CDR3 DNA reads as TGTGCCAGTAGTAGGCCGGGACAGGGGGTGTACGAGCAGTACTTC. It is translated as CASSRPGQGVYEQYF.

By frequency in the sample, this clone is medium-sized. The chain employs TRBV9 and TRBJ2-2; TRBD2 might be the D (5 bases). This CDR3 is 16 amino acids long. Germline V gene sequence: CDR1 SGDLS, CDR2 YYNGEE. V was pared by 4 bases and J by 4 bases, with 17 bases between. The CDR3 DNA follows: TGTGCCAGCAGCAGCGGCGTGGGAGACTTCACCGGGGAGCTGTTTTTT. This sequence encodes CASSSGVGDFTGELFF.

This chain links TRBV7-9 with TRBJ1-1, with D possibly TRBD1 on 5 matching bases. CDR1 and CDR2 from the germline V gene are SEHNR and FQNEAQ (reference sequence). V dropped 5 bases and J dropped 7 bases, with 14 bases sitting between them. The CDR3 is 13 residues long. DNA of the CDR3: TGTGCCAGCAGCCCTTCGGGCGGACATGAAGCTTTCTTT. Translation: CASSPSGGHEAFF.

In DNA form, the CDR3 reads TGTGCCAGCAGTGATAGAGAGAGGGCCTTAAAGACCCAGTACTTC. Translation gives CASSDRERALKTQYF. The rearrangement uses TRBV2 and TRBJ2-5; TRBD2 is a possible D gene (5 bases). Trimming took 3 bases from V and 6 from J, leaving 17 bases between them. The CDR3 loop spans 15 amino acids. Germline CDR1 reads SNHLY; CDR2 reads FYNNEI.

This chain joins TRBV2 and TRBJ1-2; D perhaps matches TRBD1 (6 bases). V lost 6 bases and J 8 bases, leaving 13 bases between the germline ends. Per the germline V gene, CDR1 is SNHLY and CDR2 is FYNNEI. The CDR3 sequence is 12 residues long. The CDR3 loop reads CASSYRALGYTF. The CDR3, as DNA: TGTGCCAGCAGCTACAGGGCATTGGGCTACACCTTC. Filled out from reference TRBV2 and TRBJ1-2, the complete variable domain reads EPEVTQTPSHQVTQMGQEVILRCVPISNHLYFYWYRQILGQKVEFLVSFYNNEISEKSEIFDDQFSVERPDGSNFTLKIRSTKLEDSAMYFCASSYRALGYTFGSGTRLTVV.

This chain uses TRBV4-1 with TRBJ1-1; tentative D call: TRBD1 (5 bases). Germline V lookup: CDR1 MGHRA, CDR2 YSYEKL. The CDR3 has 21 amino acids. Trimming removed 0 bases from V and 0 bases from J, with 26 bases in between. The DNA for the CDR3 is TGCGCCAGCAGCCAAGAGATGCCCGGAGCCCCCCACAGGATGTTGAACACTGAAGCTTTCTTT. Protein product: CASSQEMPGAPHRMLNTEAFF.

Points on this clone: The same CDR3 is also encoded by other DNA sequences in this sample. The gene calls are TRBV6-6 and TRBJ2-7; 10 nucleotides agree with TRBD1. The CDR3 extends over 14 amino acids. Germline V lookup: CDR1 MNHNY, CDR2 SVGAGI (reference sequence). V was pared by 6 bases and J by 4 bases, with 6 bases of the junction left unmatched. The CDR3 DNA sequence: TGTGCCAGCAGCTGGGACAGGGGAAGGTACGAGCAGTACTTC. Its protein is CASSWDRGRYEQYF.

V gene TRBV27 combines with J gene TRBJ1-1, with 7 bases matching TRBD1. After removal of 3 bases from V and 2 bases from J, the junction contained 12 bases not matched to a gene. The germline CDR1 and CDR2 sequences are MNHEY and SMNVEV (reference sequence). The CDR3 consists of 17 residues. The CDR3 DNA is TGTGCCAGCAGTTTTTTGACAGGGAGGTCAGGAAACACTGAAGCTTTCTTT. Translated, it gives CASSFLTGRSGNTEAFF.

The chain has TRBV19 and TRBJ1-2; 8 nucleotides match TRBD1. After removal of 4 bases from V and 1 base from J, the junction contained 5 bases not matched to a gene. CDR1 is LNHDA, CDR2 SQIVND, per germline (reference sequence). This CDR3 comprises 15 residues. The CDR3 is CASSTRTGSNYGYTF. The CDR3 DNA sequence: TGTGCCAGTAGTACGCGGACAGGGAGTAACTATGGCTACACCTTC.

V is TRBV30 and J is TRBJ2-5, with 7 bases aligning to TRBD2. There are 14 residues in the CDR3. CDR1 is GTSNPN and CDR2 is SVGIG in the germline V gene (reference sequence). The V gene end was trimmed by 0 bases and the J gene end by 7 bases; junction bases not matched to a gene: 8. The CDR3 region is CAWSVGRHVGTQYF. In DNA, the CDR3 is TGTGCCTGGAGTGTCGGGAGGCACGTCGGGACCCAGTACTTC.

The chain links TRBV24-1 to TRBJ2-3, with D possibly TRBD2 on 6 matching bases. V was cut by 4 bases and J by 3 bases, with 16 bases left in between. There are 16 residues in the CDR3. Germline CDR1 KGHDR, CDR2 SFDVKD. The CDR3 nucleotides read TGTGCCACCAGTGACCCAGGGACTGATCTAACAGATACGCAGTATTTT. Its translation: CATSDPGTDLTDTQYF.

This clone has just one count. This rearrangement joins TRBV3-1 (or the pseudogene TRBV3-2) to TRBJ2-5; 10 bases map to TRBD1. The CDR3 sequence is 15 residues long. Losses at the gene ends were 4 bases for V and 4 bases for J; bases not matched to a gene: 6. Germline assignment: CDR1 LGHDT and CDR2 YNNKEL (reference sequence). The CDR3 reads CASSPPGTGVETQYF. The CDR3 nucleotides read TGTGCCAGCAGCCCTCCCGGGACAGGGGTAGAGACCCAGTACTTC.

This chain joins TRBV29-1 and TRBJ2-1; 11 positions match TRBD2. V lost 4 bases, J lost 4 bases, and 3 bases stayed unmatched. This CDR3 comprises 14 residues. Germline CDR1 SQVTM, CDR2 ANQGSEA. The CDR3 here is CSVVRTSGYNEQFF. The CDR3 region has the DNA TGCAGCGTTGTCCGGACTAGCGGGTACAATGAGCAGTTCTTC.

The V call is TRBV30, the J call TRBJ2-3, with D possibly TRBD1 on 5 matching bases. V dropped 5 bases and J dropped 3 bases, with 9 bases sitting between them. Germline V lookup: CDR1 GTSNPN, CDR2 SVGIG (reference sequence). There are 12 residues in the CDR3. The CDR3 sequence is CAWGAGTDTQYF. The CDR3 region has the DNA TGTGCCTGGGGGGCAGGGACAGATACGCAGTATTTT.

This chain connects TRBV30 to TRBJ1-4; D gene unclear. With 4 bases removed from V and 2 bases from J, the gap between germline ends came to 14 bases. Looked up from germline, CDR1 is GTSNPN and CDR2 is SVGIG (reference sequence). The CDR3 spans 15 residues. Written as DNA, the CDR3 is TGTGCCTGGACCCGTATGAGTTCGACTAATGAAAAACTGTTTTTT. Its translation is CAWTRMSSTNEKLFF.

The chain is built from TRBV7-2 and TRBJ2-1; 9 nucleotides match TRBD2. CDR3 length: 16 residues. Germline V gene sequence: CDR1 SGHTA, CDR2 FQGNSA. V was clipped by 9 bases and J by 5 bases; unmatched bases: 14. The CDR3 reads CASTMRGGRVHNEQFF. Written as DNA, the CDR3 is TGTGCCAGTACCATGAGGGGCGGGAGGGTCCACAATGAGCAGTTCTTC.